This entry lists 21 T cell receptor beta chains sequenced from one sample in a study of T-cell memory formation after mild COVID-19. TCRdb fed the 5' RACE reads into MiXCR, producing one record per CDR3 protein. In the table there are just over 350,000 distinct CDR3 sequences, about an eighth of which are singletons. Specimen: PBMCs or a T cell subset sorted from them (not recorded which). The receptors were gathered from a man between 18 and 29 years old who had mild COVID-19 (a few samples of this study predate the infection). Cell type and time point are not known.

This clonotype appeared a few times. This chain links TRBV6-2 or TRBV6-3 with TRBJ2-1, with TRBD1 matching over 8 bases. The germline V gene has CDR1 MNHEY and CDR2 SVGEGT. The CDR3 sequence is 12 residues long. With 8 bases clipped from V and 9 bases from J, the junction kept 6 bases outside the gene matches. CDR3 region: CASAGTGSEQFF. The CDR3 bases are TGTGCCAGCGCAGGGACAGGCAGTGAGCAGTTCTTC.

This clonotype was found a few times. The chain links TRBV24-1 to TRBJ2-1, with TRBD1 identical over 8 bases. V trimming: 3 bases; J trimming: 3 bases; junction bases outside the gene matches: 6. Germline CDR1 is KGHDR and CDR2 is SFDVKD. There are 16 residues in the CDR3. The CDR3 loop reads CATSDSQGAFYNEQFF. The CDR3 DNA sequence: TGTGCCACCAGTGATAGCCAGGGGGCTTTCTACAATGAGCAGTTCTTC.

The chain couples TRBV7-9 to TRBJ2-1; no definite D call. Germline values: CDR1 SEHNR, CDR2 FQNEAQ (reference sequence). V lost 1 base and J 6 bases, leaving 13 bases between the germline ends. This CDR3 region has 15 residues. CDR3 in amino acids: CASSLVRWQPNEQFF. CDR3 bases: TGTGCCAGCAGCTTAGTTCGTTGGCAGCCCAATGAGCAGTTCTTC.

This clonotype was counted between two and nine times. This chain links TRBV3-1 with TRBJ2-4, with D uncertain. The CDR3 runs 17 residues. Germline V gene lookup returns CDR1 LGHDT and CDR2 YNNKEL (reference sequence). V lost 0 bases to trimming and J lost 0 bases, with 12 bases between them. CDR3 DNA: TGTGCCAGCAGCCAAGATAGCCAGCCTCTAGCCAAAAACATTCAGTACTTC. Its protein is CASSQDSQPLAKNIQYF.

This clonotype came up a few times. The rearrangement links TRBV7-2 to TRBJ2-3; possibly TRBD1 or TRBD2 for D (6 bases each). Between the trimmed V and J ends, which lost 1 base and 12 bases, there was a span of 20 bases. The CDR3 has 15 residues. Germline loops: CDR1 SGHTA, CDR2 FQGNSA. The CDR3 is CASSLGGGTNPPQYF. The CDR3, as DNA: TGTGCCAGCAGCTTAGGAGGGGGGACAAACCCGCCCCAGTATTTT.

This clonotype was found a few times. The J gene is TRBJ1-1, the V gene TRBV9; 7 bases are a match to TRBD1. Germline loops: CDR1 SGDLS, CDR2 YYNGEE. The CDR3 length is 14 residues. V was pared by 0 bases and J by 3 bases, with 2 bases of the junction left unmatched. The CDR3 DNA reads as TGTGCCAGCAGCGTAGAGGGGGCAGACACTGAAGCTTTCTTT. Translation gives CASSVEGADTEAFF.

This clonotype has a handful of counts. The chain has TRBV12-3 or TRBV12-4 and TRBJ2-4; D is perhaps TRBD1 (6 bases). With 8 bases removed from V and 8 bases from J, the gap between germline ends came to 16 bases. The CDR3 has 13 residues. The CDR3 loop is CASRDTGIDIQYF. DNA of the CDR3: TGTGCCAGCCGGGACACGGGGATTGACATTCAGTACTTC.

This clonotype was detected a few times. In DNA, the CDR3 is TGTGCCAGCAGCCTCCAGGGGGGCGAGGTCCATGGCTACACCTTC. This sequence encodes CASSLQGGEVHGYTF. The V call is TRBV7-8, the J call TRBJ1-2, with 7 bases aligning to TRBD1. The CDR3 length is 15 residues. Germline V gene data show CDR1 as SGHVS and CDR2 as FQNEAQ. With 5 bases clipped from V and 6 bases from J, the junction kept 12 bases outside the gene matches.

The chain employs TRBV6-5 and TRBJ1-6, with D tentatively TRBD1 (5 bases). V lost 4 bases to trimming and J lost 10 bases, with 14 bases between them. This CDR3 has 14 amino acids. Germline CDR1 MNHEY, CDR2 SVGAGI. CDR3 region: CASSSQATVSPLHF. DNA of the CDR3: TGTGCCAGCAGTTCACAGGCGACAGTGTCACCCCTCCACTTT.

This clonotype showed up just a few times. This rearrangement joins TRBV18 to TRBJ2-7, with 12 nucleotides matching TRBD2. Per germline, CDR1 KGHSH and CDR2 LQKENI. The CDR3 totals 15 residues. The trim removed 3 bases at V and 2 bases at J, leaving 2 bases unmatched. The CDR3: CASSPGLAGTYEQYV. The CDR3 DNA reads as TGTGCCAGCTCACCTGGACTAGCGGGAACCTACGAGCAGTACGTC.

The V and J genes are TRBV27 and TRBJ1-2, with 11 bases identical to TRBD1. Germline V CDR1 and CDR2: MNHEY, SMNVEV (reference sequence). After removal of 3 bases from V and 6 bases from J, the junction contained 6 bases not matched to a gene. The CDR3 extends over 15 amino acids. DNA of the CDR3: TGTGCCAGCAGTTTCCTTGGACAGGGGGCGCATGGCTACACCTTC. Its translation: CASSFLGQGAHGYTF.

The rearrangement links TRBV5-4 to TRBJ2-1; no reliable D call. The germline V gene has CDR1 SGHNT and CDR2 YYREEE (reference sequence). Trimming removed 0 bases from V and 7 bases from J, with 14 bases in between. This CDR3 region has 15 residues. The CDR3 DNA follows: TGTGCCAGCAGCTTGGGACTCCAGTTTAAGAATGAGCAGTTCTTC. It translates to CASSLGLQFKNEQFF.

The chain carries TRBV20-1 and TRBJ1-1; the D gene is possibly TRBD1 (6 bases). Deletions cut 3 bases from V and 3 bases from J, with 14 bases between. CDR3 length: 14 residues. Per germline, CDR1 DFQATT and CDR2 SNEGSKA (reference sequence). The CDR3 region is CSARRGGPDTEAFF. CDR3 DNA sequence: TGCAGTGCTAGGAGGGGGGGGCCGGACACTGAAGCTTTCTTT.

This clonotype has at least ten counts. The V call is TRBV12-3 or TRBV12-4, the J call TRBJ2-7, with 8 bases that match TRBD1. CDR3 length: 13 residues. V trimming: 6 bases; J trimming: 5 bases; junction bases outside the gene matches: 6. In DNA form, the CDR3 reads TGTGCCAGCAGCGGACAGGGACTTAACGAGCAGTACTTC. Encoded protein: CASSGQGLNEQYF.

The V call is TRBV7-2, the J call TRBJ2-1, with a possible D match to TRBD2 (5 bases). Germline V gene sequence: CDR1 SGHTA, CDR2 FQGNSA. The CDR3 sequence is 16 residues long. V dropped 0 bases and J dropped 8 bases, with 17 bases sitting between them. CDR3: CASSLARRAGIDEQFF. The CDR3 coding sequence is TGTGCCAGCAGCTTAGCGCGCCGGGCGGGTATCGATGAGCAGTTCTTC.

The rearrangement links TRBV6-1 to TRBJ2-1; perhaps TRBD2 as D (5 bases). CDR3 length equals 14 residues. CDR1 is MNHNS, CDR2 SASEGT, per germline. V was trimmed by 5 bases and J by 3 bases, leaving 11 bases between them. The CDR3, as DNA: TGTGCCAGCAGTCCCGGGGTGGGCTACAATGAGCAGTTCTTC. Encoded protein: CASSPGVGYNEQFF.

CDR3 in DNA: TGTGCCAGCAGTTACCTAGCGGGGACCGGTGAGCAGTTCTTC. The encoded protein is CASSYLAGTGEQFF. This chain joins TRBV6-5 and TRBJ2-1; 9 bases map to TRBD2. The CDR3 length is 14 residues. The trim removed 2 bases at V and 9 bases at J, leaving 5 bases unmatched. Germline V CDR1 and CDR2: MNHEY, SVGAGI.

The CDR3 nucleotides are TGTGCCAGCCGCTGGGAGGGTGATGAGCAGTTCTTC. Its protein is CASRWEGDEQFF. The chain links TRBV12-3 or TRBV12-4 to TRBJ2-1; TRBD2 matches at 7 bases. With 8 bases clipped from V and 8 bases from J, the junction kept 6 bases outside the gene matches. The CDR3 runs to 12 residues.

This clonotype was seen only a few times. J is TRBJ2-5 and V is TRBV5-1; 7 bases align to TRBD1. The CDR3 is made up of 14 amino acids. CDR1 SGHRS and CDR2 YFSETQ come from the germline V gene. V lost 4 bases to trimming and J lost 5 bases; unmatched junction nucleotides: 8. The CDR3 loop reads CASSLDRVAETQYF. CDR3 DNA: TGCGCCAGCAGCCTCGACAGGGTGGCGGAGACCCAGTACTTC.

V is TRBV6-6 and J is TRBJ2-1; TRBD2 might be the D (5 bases). CDR1 is MNHNY, CDR2 SVGAGI, per germline (reference sequence). The CDR3 runs 12 residues. With 2 bases removed from V and 9 bases from J, the gap between germline ends came to 8 bases. CDR3 in amino acids: CASSYLLVEQFF. CDR3 nucleotides: TGTGCCAGCAGTTACCTACTAGTTGAGCAGTTCTTC.

This clonotype was seen only a few times. The chain employs TRBV5-1 and TRBJ2-3, with D maybe TRBD1 (6 bases). The V and J ends lost 3 bases and 3 bases respectively, with 11 bases between them. Germline V gene data show CDR1 as SGHRS and CDR2 as YFSETQ. The CDR3 is 14 residues long. CDR3 in amino acids: CASSSGGKTDTQYF. Here the CDR3 DNA reads TGCGCCAGCAGCTCTGGGGGCAAGACAGATACGCAGTATTTT.